The clone carrying this TCR beta chain has just a few counts. The sample belongs to a study of blood T cell repertoires in COVID-19. Study background: The United States, Italy and Spain were the sources of the acute and convalescent COVID-19 samples. Nucleic acid was either cDNA or gDNA, and it came from T cells, B-cell-depleted T cells, or PBMCs.

This table comes from immunoSEQ multiplex PCR, and its TCRdb copy is limited to in-frame clones, with some not included. The sample carries tens of thousands of clones, roughly four fifths recorded once. Germline V gene data show CDR1 as SGHRS and CDR2 as YFSETQ. The CDR3 loop spans 13 amino acids. V lost 4 bases to trimming and J lost 4 bases, with 9 bases between them. The receptor comes from a human donor in a cohort sampled during active COVID-19. Sequencing input: peripheral blood. V gene TRBV5-1 combines with J gene TRBJ1-5; D possibly corresponds to TRBD1 (6 bases). Here the CDR3 reads CASSTDRNQPQHF. In nucleotides, the CDR3 is TGCGCCAGCAGCACGGACAGAAATCAGCCCCAGCATTTT.